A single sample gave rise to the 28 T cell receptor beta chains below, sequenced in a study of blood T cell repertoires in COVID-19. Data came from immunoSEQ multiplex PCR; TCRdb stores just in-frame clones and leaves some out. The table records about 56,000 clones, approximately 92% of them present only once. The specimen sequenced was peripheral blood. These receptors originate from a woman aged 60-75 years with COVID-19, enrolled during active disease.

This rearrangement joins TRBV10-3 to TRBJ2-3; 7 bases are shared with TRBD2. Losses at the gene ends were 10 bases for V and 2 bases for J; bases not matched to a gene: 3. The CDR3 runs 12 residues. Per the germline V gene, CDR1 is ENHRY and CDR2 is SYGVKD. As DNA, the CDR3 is TGTGCCACGCGGGAGCTCACAGATACGCAGTATTTT. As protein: CATRELTDTQYF.

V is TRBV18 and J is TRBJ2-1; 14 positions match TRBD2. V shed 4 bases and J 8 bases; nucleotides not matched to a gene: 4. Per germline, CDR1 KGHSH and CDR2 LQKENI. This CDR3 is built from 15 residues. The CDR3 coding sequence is TGTGCCAGCTCACTGACTAGCGGGAGGGGCCATGAGCAGTTCTTC. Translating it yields CASSLTSGRGHEQFF.

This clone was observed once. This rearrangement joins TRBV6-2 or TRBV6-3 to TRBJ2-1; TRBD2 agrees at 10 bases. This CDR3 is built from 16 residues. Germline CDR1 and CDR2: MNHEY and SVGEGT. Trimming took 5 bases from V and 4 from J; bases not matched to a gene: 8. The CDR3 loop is CASSTPLAGVYNEQFF. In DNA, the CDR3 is TGTGCCAGCAGTACCCCCCTAGCGGGAGTATACAATGAGCAGTTCTTC.

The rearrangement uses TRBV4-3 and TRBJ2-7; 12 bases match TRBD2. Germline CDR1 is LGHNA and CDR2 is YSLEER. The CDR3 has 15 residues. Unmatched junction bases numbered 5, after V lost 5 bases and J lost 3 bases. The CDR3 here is CASSSGLAGGYEQYF. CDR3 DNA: TGCGCCAGCAGCTCGGGACTAGCGGGCGGCTACGAGCAGTACTTC.

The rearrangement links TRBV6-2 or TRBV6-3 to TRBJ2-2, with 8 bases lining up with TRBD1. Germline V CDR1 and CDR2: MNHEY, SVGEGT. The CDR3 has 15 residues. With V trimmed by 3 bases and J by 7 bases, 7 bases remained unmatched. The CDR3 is CASSYLGQAVGELFF. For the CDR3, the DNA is TGTGCCAGCAGTTATCTGGGACAGGCGGTCGGGGAGCTGTTTTTT.

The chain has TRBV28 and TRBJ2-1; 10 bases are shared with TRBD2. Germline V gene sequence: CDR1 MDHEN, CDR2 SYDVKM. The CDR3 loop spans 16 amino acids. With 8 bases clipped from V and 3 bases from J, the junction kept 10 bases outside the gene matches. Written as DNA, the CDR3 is TGTGCCAGCCCCCCTTCAGGACTAGCGGTCTACAATGAGCAGTTCTTC. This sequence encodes CASPPSGLAVYNEQFF.

CDR3 coding DNA: TGCGCCAGCAGCCTCCCCGGGGGAACCAACACCGGGGAGCTGTTTTTT. Translating it yields CASSLPGGTNTGELFF. The chain employs TRBV5-1 and TRBJ2-2, with a weak D call TRBD2 (6 bases). Germline V CDR1 and CDR2: SGHRS, YFSETQ. Trimming stripped 4 bases from V and 2 bases from J, with 15 bases between. The CDR3 length is 16 residues.

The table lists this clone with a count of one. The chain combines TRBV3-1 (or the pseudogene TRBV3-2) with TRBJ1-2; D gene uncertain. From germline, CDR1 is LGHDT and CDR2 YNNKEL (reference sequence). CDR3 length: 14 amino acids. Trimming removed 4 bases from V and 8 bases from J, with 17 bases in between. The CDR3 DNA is TGTGCCAGCAGCCTTACTCGACGAGGTGGGGGCTACACCTTC. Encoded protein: CASSLTRRGGGYTF.

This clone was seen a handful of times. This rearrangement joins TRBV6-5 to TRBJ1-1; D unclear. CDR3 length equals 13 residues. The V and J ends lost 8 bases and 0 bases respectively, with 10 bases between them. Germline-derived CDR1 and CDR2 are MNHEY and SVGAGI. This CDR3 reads CASGQVVNTEAFF. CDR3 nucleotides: TGTGCCAGCGGCCAGGTAGTGAACACTGAAGCTTTCTTT.

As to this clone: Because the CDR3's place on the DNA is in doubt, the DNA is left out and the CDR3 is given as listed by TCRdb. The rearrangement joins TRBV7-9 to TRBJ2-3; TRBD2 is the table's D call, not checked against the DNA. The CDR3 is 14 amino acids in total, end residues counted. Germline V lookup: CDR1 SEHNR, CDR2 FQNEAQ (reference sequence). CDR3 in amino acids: CASTWDSVSDTQYF.

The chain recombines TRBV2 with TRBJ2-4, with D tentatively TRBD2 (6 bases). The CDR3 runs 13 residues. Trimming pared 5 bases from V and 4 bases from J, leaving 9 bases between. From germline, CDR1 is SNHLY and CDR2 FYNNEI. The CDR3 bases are TGTGCCAGCAGTCCGGGAGCAAAAAACATTCAGTACTTC. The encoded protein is CASSPGAKNIQYF.

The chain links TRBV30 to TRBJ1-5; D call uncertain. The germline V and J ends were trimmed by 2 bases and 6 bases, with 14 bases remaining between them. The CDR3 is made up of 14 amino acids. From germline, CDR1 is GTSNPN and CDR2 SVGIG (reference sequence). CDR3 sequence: CAWSNLAGGQPQHF. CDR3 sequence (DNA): TGTGCCTGGAGTAATCTGGCGGGCGGTCAGCCCCAGCATTTT.

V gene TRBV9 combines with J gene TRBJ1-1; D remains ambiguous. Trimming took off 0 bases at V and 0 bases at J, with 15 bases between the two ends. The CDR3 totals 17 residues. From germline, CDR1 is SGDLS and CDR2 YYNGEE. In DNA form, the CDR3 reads TGTGCCAGCAGCGTAGCCCCTCGAGGCCAGATGAACACTGAAGCTTTCTTT. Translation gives CASSVAPRGQMNTEAFF. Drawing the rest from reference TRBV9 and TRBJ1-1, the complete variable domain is DSGVTQTPKHLITATGQRVTLRCSPRSGDLSVYWYQQSLDQGLQFLIQYYNGEERAKGNILERFSAQQFPDLHSELNLSSLELGDSALYFCASSVAPRGQMNTEAFFGQGTRLTVV.

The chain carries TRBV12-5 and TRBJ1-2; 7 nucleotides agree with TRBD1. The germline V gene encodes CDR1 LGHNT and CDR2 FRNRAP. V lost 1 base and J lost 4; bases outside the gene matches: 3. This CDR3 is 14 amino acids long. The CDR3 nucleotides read TGTGCTAGTGGTTTGGACAGGGGTCTCTATGGCTACACCTTC. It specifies CASGLDRGLYGYTF.

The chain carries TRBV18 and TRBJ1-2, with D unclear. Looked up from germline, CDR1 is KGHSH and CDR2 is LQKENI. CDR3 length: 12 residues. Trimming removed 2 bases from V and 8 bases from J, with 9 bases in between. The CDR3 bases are TGTGCCAGCTCACCAGGGAGGGAAGGCTACACCTTC. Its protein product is CASSPGREGYTF.

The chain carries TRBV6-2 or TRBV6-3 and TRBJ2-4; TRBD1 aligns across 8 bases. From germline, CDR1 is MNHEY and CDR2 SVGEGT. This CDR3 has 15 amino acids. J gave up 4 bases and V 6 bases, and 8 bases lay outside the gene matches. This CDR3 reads CASSMDRVRKNIQYF. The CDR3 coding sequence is TGTGCCAGCAGCATGGACAGGGTTCGGAAAAACATTCAGTACTTC.

CDR3 residues: CASSLSGRGYNEQFF. CDR3 in DNA: TGTGCCAGCAGCCTTAGCGGGAGGGGGTACAATGAGCAGTTCTTC. The chain couples TRBV11-2 to TRBJ2-1; 11 nucleotides match TRBD2. Unmatched junction bases numbered 4, after V lost 5 bases and J lost 4 bases. CDR1 and CDR2 from the germline V gene are SGHAT and FQNNGV. This CDR3 contains 15 residues.

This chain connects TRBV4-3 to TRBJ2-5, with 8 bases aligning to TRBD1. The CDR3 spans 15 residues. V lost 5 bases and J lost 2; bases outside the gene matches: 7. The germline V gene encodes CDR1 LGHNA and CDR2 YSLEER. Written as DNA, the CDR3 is TGCGCCAGCAGCGTGGGACAGGTATTTCAAGAGACCCAGTACTTC. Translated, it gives CASSVGQVFQETQYF.

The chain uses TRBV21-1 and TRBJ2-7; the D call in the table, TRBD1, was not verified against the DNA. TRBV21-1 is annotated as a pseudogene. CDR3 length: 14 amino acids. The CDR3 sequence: CASSKGGHRYEQYF. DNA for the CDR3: TGTGCCAGCAGCAAAGGGGGACATCGCTACGAGCAGTACTTC.

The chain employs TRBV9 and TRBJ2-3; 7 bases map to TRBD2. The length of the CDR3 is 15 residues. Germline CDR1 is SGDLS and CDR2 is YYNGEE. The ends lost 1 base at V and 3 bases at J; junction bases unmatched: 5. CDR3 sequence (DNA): TGTGCCAGCAGCGTATTCGCGGGAGCGACAGATACGCAGTATTTT. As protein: CASSVFAGATDTQYF.

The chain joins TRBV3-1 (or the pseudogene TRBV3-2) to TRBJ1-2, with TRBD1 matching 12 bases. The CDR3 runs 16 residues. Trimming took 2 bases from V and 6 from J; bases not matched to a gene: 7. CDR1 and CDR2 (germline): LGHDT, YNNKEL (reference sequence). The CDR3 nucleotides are TGTGCCAGCAGCCAACTTCTCGGGACAGGGGGCAATGGCTACACCTTC. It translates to CASSQLLGTGGNGYTF.

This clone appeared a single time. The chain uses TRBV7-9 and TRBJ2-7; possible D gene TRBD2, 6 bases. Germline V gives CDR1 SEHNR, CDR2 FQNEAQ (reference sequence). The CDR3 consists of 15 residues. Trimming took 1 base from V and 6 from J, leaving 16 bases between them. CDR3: CASSLGWQGGVEQYF. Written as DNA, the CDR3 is TGTGCCAGCAGCTTAGGGTGGCAGGGAGGCGTCGAGCAGTACTTC.

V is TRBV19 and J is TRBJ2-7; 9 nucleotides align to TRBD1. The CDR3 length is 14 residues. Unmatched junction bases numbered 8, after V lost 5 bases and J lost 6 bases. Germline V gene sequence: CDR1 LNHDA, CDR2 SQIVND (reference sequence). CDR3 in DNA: TGTGCCAGTAGTCCCGTTACAGGGGGCGGCGAGCAGTACTTC. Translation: CASSPVTGGGEQYF.

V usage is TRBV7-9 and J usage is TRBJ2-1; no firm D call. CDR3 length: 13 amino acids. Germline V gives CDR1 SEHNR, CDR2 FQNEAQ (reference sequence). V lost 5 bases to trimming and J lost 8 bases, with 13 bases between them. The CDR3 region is CASSPVTRHEQFF. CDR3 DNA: TGTGCCAGCAGCCCAGTTACCCGCCATGAGCAGTTCTTC.

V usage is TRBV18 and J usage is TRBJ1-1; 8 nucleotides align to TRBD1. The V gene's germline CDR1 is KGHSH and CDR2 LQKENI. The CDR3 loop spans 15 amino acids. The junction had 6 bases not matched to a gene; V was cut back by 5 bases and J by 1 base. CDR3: CASSSGDRTNTEAFF. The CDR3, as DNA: TGTGCCAGCTCATCCGGGGACAGGACGAACACTGAAGCTTTCTTT.

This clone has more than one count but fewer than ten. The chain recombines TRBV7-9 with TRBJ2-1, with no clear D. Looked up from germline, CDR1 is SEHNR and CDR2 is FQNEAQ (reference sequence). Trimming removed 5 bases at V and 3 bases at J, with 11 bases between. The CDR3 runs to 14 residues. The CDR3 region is CASSPSEIYNEQFF. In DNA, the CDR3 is TGTGCCAGCAGCCCGAGCGAGATCTACAATGAGCAGTTCTTC.

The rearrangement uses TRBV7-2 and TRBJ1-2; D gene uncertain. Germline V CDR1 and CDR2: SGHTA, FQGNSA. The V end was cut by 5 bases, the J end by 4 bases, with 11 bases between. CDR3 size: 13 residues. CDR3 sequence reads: CASSPYLSYGYTF. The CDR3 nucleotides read TGTGCCAGCAGCCCCTATCTCTCCTATGGCTACACCTTC.

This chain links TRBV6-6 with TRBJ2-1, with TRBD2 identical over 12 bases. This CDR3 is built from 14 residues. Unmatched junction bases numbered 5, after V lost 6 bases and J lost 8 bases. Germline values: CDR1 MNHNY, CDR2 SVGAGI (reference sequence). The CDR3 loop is CASRNLAGGHEQFF. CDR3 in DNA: TGTGCCAGCAGGAACCTAGCGGGGGGGCATGAGCAGTTCTTC.